These 2 T cell receptor beta chains originate from one sample sequenced in a study of PD-1 blockade in mismatch repair-deficient tumors. The table came from immunoSEQ multiplex PCR; TCRdb's copy has only in-frame clones and leaves some out. The table includes 120,000 or so clones, about nine tenths detected once. This specimen consisted of peripheral blood, obtained almost 74 weeks after starting pembrolizumab. These receptors came from an adult with mismatch repair-deficient cancer.

The rearrangement links TRBV19 to TRBJ2-7; TRBD2 is a possible D gene (5 bases). Germline CDR1 LNHDA, CDR2 SQIVND (reference sequence). This CDR3 contains 13 residues. V dropped 5 bases and J dropped 2 bases, with 10 bases sitting between them. CDR3 loop: CASSPGGAYEQYF. The CDR3 coding sequence is TGTGCCAGTAGTCCCGGAGGAGCCTACGAGCAGTACTTC.

The J gene is TRBJ2-7, the V gene TRBV11-2; 8 bases match TRBD1. The CDR3 consists of 13 residues. Trimming cost V 5 bases and J 2 bases; bases outside gene matches: 2. The germline gives CDR1 SGHAT, CDR2 FQNNGV. The CDR3 DNA follows: TGTGCCAGCAGCCCGGGACAGGCCTACGAGCAGTACTTC. It is translated as CASSPGQAYEQYF.